The clone carrying this TCR beta chain was observed a few times. This CDR3 contains 13 residues. The V gene's germline CDR1 is ENHRY and CDR2 SYGVKD. Losses at the gene ends were 4 bases for V and 7 bases for J; bases not matched to a gene: 6. TCRdb called the 5' RACE reads again in MiXCR, with one record for every CDR3 protein. The sample consists of 350,000 to 450,000 distinct CDR3 sequences, 18% of them appearing once. This sample was included in a study of T cells after yellow fever vaccination. Study background: When fractions had low cell numbers, they were prepared with SMART-Seq v4 Ultra Low Input.

The clonotype originates from a man between 18 and 29 years old who received the YFV17D yellow fever vaccine. Material: PBMCs, obtained before the yellow fever booster vaccination. This chain joins TRBV10-3 and TRBJ1-2; 7 bases map to TRBD1. The chain's CDR3 is CAISGTGSRGYTF. CDR3 bases: TGTGCCATCAGTGGGACAGGTTCGCGTGGCTACACCTTC.